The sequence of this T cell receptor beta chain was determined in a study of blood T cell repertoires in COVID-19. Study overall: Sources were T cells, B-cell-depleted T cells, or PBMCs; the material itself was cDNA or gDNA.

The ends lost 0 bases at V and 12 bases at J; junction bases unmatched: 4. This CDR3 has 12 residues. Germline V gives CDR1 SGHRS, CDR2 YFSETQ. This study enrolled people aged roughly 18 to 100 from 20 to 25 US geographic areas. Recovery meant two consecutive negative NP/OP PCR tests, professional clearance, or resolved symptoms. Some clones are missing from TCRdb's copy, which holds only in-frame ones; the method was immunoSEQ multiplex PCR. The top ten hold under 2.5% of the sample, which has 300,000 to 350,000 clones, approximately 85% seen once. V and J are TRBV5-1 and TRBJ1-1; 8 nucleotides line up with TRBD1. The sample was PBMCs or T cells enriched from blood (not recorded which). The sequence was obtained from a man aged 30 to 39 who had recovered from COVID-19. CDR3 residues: CASSLEGQVSFF. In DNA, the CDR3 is TGCGCCAGCAGCTTGGAGGGACAGGTTTCTTTCTTT.